This T cell receptor (beta chain) was sequenced during a study of early T cells in non-severe SARS-CoV-2 infection. Trimming removed 6 bases at V and 1 base at J, with 15 bases between. This CDR3 is built from 14 residues. CDR1 and CDR2 (germline): DFQATT, SNEGSKA (reference sequence). One entry per CDR3 protein, called by TCRdb with MiXCR from the 5' RACE reads. In the table there are some 40,000 distinct CDR3 sequences, around 6.1% of which are singletons. This clonotype was picked up a small number of times. The antigen remains unidentified. Findings and limits, study-wide: Reliance on VDJdb matching favored anti-spike CD8 responses; private and CD4 specificities were missed.

The TCR was taken from an adult who was a healthcare worker with PCR-confirmed SARS-CoV-2 infection or an uninfected control (not recorded which). The J gene is TRBJ1-1, the V gene TRBV20-1; no clear D gene. This material consisted of whole blood, taken at baseline. For the CDR3, the DNA is TGCAGTGCCAGTAACAGAATCAAGAACACTGAAGCTTTCTTT. The encoded protein is CSASNRIKNTEAFF.